Following are 20 T cell receptor beta chains from one sample sequenced in a study of T cell repertoires in aging, cancer and after chemotherapy. A mixed TRB-A/B primer pool amplified rearranged TRB by multiplex touch-down PCR. One entry per CDR3 protein results from TCRdb running MiXCR on the multiplex PCR reads. The sample consists of roughly 8,300 distinct CDR3 sequences, more than 30% of them appearing once. TCR beta rearrangements were amplified from peripheral blood genomic DNA. Material: blood. The receptors were gathered from a human donor in good health.

This clonotype was observed a few times. V is TRBV6-1 and J is TRBJ2-2, with TRBD2 as a possible D gene (5 bases). The CDR3 covers 14 residues. Trimming shortened V by 4 bases and J by 3 bases, and 9 bases separated the two germline ends. CDR1 is MNHNS, CDR2 SASEGT, per germline. This chain's CDR3 is CASSVGGDTGELFF. In nucleotides, the CDR3 is TGTGCCAGCAGTGTTGGAGGAGACACCGGGGAGCTGTTTTTT.

The chain is built from TRBV6-4 and TRBJ2-3; TRBD2 might be the D (6 bases). CDR3 length equals 15 residues. CDR1 is MRHNA, CDR2 SNTAGT, per germline. Trimming stripped 0 bases from V and 4 bases from J, with 11 bases between. The CDR3 bases are TGTGCCAGCAGTGACTCAGGGCGGGGATCAGATACGCAGTATTTT. Protein product: CASSDSGRGSDTQYF.

This clonotype ranks as large. V usage is TRBV6-2 or TRBV6-3 and J usage is TRBJ2-3; D is ambiguous. With 4 bases removed from V and 2 bases from J, the gap between germline ends came to 13 bases. Germline values: CDR1 MNHEY, CDR2 SVGEGT. This CDR3 spans 15 amino acids. CDR3 nucleotide sequence: TGTGCCAGCAGTTCTTCCGGTGAGAACACAGATACGCAGTATTTT. Amino acids: CASSSSGENTDTQYF.

V gene TRBV18 combines with J gene TRBJ1-1; D not certain. The ends were cut back, 5 bases at V and 5 bases at J, with 9 bases in the middle. CDR3 length: 12 residues. Germline loops: CDR1 KGHSH, CDR2 LQKENI. CDR3 in DNA: TGTGCCAGCTCAGGGAGCGGGACTGAAGCTTTCTTT. It specifies CASSGSGTEAFF. The full variable domain, completed using reference TRBV18 and TRBJ1-1, is NAGVMQNPRHLVRRRGQEARLRCSPMKGHSHVYWYRQLPEEGLKFMVYLQKENIIDESGMPKERFSAEFPKEGPSILRIQQVVRGDSAAYFCASSGSGTEAFFGQGTRLTVV.

By frequency in the sample, this clonotype is medium-sized. The rearrangement uses TRBV6-5 and TRBJ1-2; D is perhaps TRBD1 (5 bases). This CDR3 is built from 14 residues. V lost 3 bases and J 3 bases, leaving 11 bases between the germline ends. Germline loops: CDR1 MNHEY, CDR2 SVGAGI. The CDR3 is CASSYRGVYYGYTF. The CDR3 region has the DNA TGTGCCAGCAGTTATCGGGGGGTTTACTATGGCTACACCTTC.

This clonotype turned up a few times. The chain employs TRBV7-2 and TRBJ1-2; perhaps TRBD1 as D (5 bases). CDR3 length: 13 amino acids. Germline V gene data show CDR1 as SGHTA and CDR2 as FQGNSA. The germline V and J ends were trimmed by 9 bases and 2 bases, with 13 bases remaining between them. The CDR3 coding sequence is TGTGCCAGTGGGACCCCGAGGAACTATGGCTACACCTTC. Encoded protein: CASGTPRNYGYTF.

The table lists this clonotype with a few counts. The chain has TRBV19 and TRBJ2-6; 7 positions match TRBD1. V lost 6 bases and J lost 2; bases outside the gene matches: 7. The length of the CDR3 is 16 residues. From germline, CDR1 is LNHDA and CDR2 SQIVND (reference sequence). The CDR3 is CASRDRTGAGANVLTF. In nucleotides, the CDR3 is TGTGCCAGTAGGGACCGAACAGGGGCTGGGGCCAACGTCCTGACTTTC.

The V gene is TRBV11-2, the J gene TRBJ1-1, with D unclear. CDR3 size: 13 residues. Germline V lookup: CDR1 SGHAT, CDR2 FQNNGV. Between the trimmed V and J ends, which lost 7 bases and 3 bases, there was a span of 12 bases. CDR3 bases: TGTGCCAGCATCTTTGGGCCCGACACTGAAGCTTTCTTT. Amino acid sequence: CASIFGPDTEAFF.

The V and J genes are TRBV5-1 and TRBJ2-3; TRBD2 is a possible D gene (5 bases). The CDR3 contains 16 residues. Germline CDR1 reads SGHRS; CDR2 reads YFSETQ. Trimming stripped 6 bases from V and 5 bases from J, with 22 bases between. The CDR3 coding sequence is TGCGCCAGCACCTCCGGGGTAATGGAGATTGGAGATACGCAGTATTTT. It yields the protein CASTSGVMEIGDTQYF. Combining the CDR3 with reference TRBV5-1 and TRBJ2-3 gives the whole variable domain KAGVTQTPRYLIKTRGQQVTLSCSPISGHRSVSWYQQTPGQGLQFLFEYFSETQRNKGNFPGRFSGRQFSNSRSEMNVSTLELGDSALYLCASTSGVMEIGDTQYFGPGTRLTVL.

The gene calls are TRBV6-5 and TRBJ1-3; no clear D. V was shortened by 2 bases and J by 0 bases, with 11 bases between the two germline ends. Germline V gene data show CDR1 as MNHEY and CDR2 as SVGAGI. The CDR3 has 16 amino acids. The CDR3 DNA reads as TGTGCCAGCAGTTACGATGCCAGCCTCTCTGGAAACACCATATATTTT. Translated, it gives CASSYDASLSGNTIYF.

The chain joins TRBV18 to TRBJ1-6; a possible D gene is TRBD1 (6 bases). Germline V lookup: CDR1 KGHSH, CDR2 LQKENI. CDR3 size: 15 residues. The ends were cut back, 4 bases at V and 6 bases at J, with 13 bases in the middle. CDR3 region: CASSLRGAGNSPLHF. In DNA form, the CDR3 reads TGTGCCAGCTCACTACGGGGGGCCGGTAATTCACCCCTCCACTTT.

V is TRBV28 and J is TRBJ1-3; unclear D gene. The length of the CDR3 is 14 residues. Between the trimmed V and J ends, which lost 3 bases and 0 bases, there was a span of 6 bases. CDR1 MDHEN and CDR2 SYDVKM come from the germline V gene. The CDR3 nucleotides are TGTGCCAGCAGTTTTACGGGCTCTGGAAACACCATATATTTT. Residues: CASSFTGSGNTIYF.

This clonotype appeared a few times. J is TRBJ2-5 and V is TRBV6-2 or TRBV6-3; D gene unclear. CDR1 MNHEY and CDR2 SVGEGT come from the germline V gene. The CDR3 extends over 14 amino acids. With 7 bases removed from V and 2 bases from J, the gap between germline ends came to 14 bases. The CDR3, as DNA: TGTGCCAGCAAAGCCTCGTTTGGACAAGAGACCCAGTACTTC. As protein: CASKASFGQETQYF.

This sequence joins TRBV18 and TRBJ2-1; 7 nucleotides align to TRBD2. Germline trimming cut 2 bases from V and 7 bases from J; bases unmatched to any gene: 14. This CDR3 comprises 17 residues. Germline V lookup: CDR1 KGHSH, CDR2 LQKENI. The CDR3 reads CASSPTPSGDEGNEQFF. The CDR3 nucleotides are TGTGCCAGCTCACCAACCCCTAGCGGCGATGAAGGTAATGAGCAGTTCTTC. Using reference TRBV18 and TRBJ2-1 for the parts outside the CDR3, the full variable domain is NAGVMQNPRHLVRRRGQEARLRCSPMKGHSHVYWYRQLPEEGLKFMVYLQKENIIDESGMPKERFSAEFPKEGPSILRIQQVVRGDSAAYFCASSPTPSGDEGNEQFFGPGTRLTVL.

This chain links TRBV12-3 or TRBV12-4 with TRBJ2-4, with D perhaps TRBD2 (6 bases). The CDR3 is made up of 13 amino acids. V was trimmed by 6 bases and J by 8 bases, leaving 14 bases between them. In DNA, the CDR3 is TGTGCCAGCAGCACCAGGAGGGCGGACATTCAGTACTTC. Protein product: CASSTRRADIQYF.

This clonotype has a handful of counts. The chain has TRBV29-1 and TRBJ1-4; no definite D call. Germline CDR1 SQVTM, CDR2 ANQGSEA. The CDR3 spans 12 residues. Trimming took off 8 bases at V and 5 bases at J, with 12 bases between the two ends. CDR3 sequence: CSHQDQNEKLFF. DNA for the CDR3: TGCAGCCACCAAGATCAGAATGAAAAACTGTTTTTT.

This clonotype was observed a handful of times. V gene TRBV20-1 combines with J gene TRBJ2-3; the match to TRBD2 covers 10 bases. Germline V gives CDR1 DFQATT, CDR2 SNEGSKA (reference sequence). CDR3 size: 15 residues. Trimming at V came to 6 bases and at J to 3 bases, leaving 9 bases not matched to a gene. The CDR3 sequence: CSAPLAGVGTDTQYF. CDR3 coding DNA: TGCAGTGCCCCTCTAGCGGGGGTAGGGACAGATACGCAGTATTTT.

V usage is TRBV7-6 and J usage is TRBJ1-2, with a possible D match to TRBD1 (6 bases). Germline CDR1 reads SGHVS; CDR2 reads FNYEAQ. The CDR3 sequence is 12 residues long. Deletions cut 5 bases from V and 7 bases from J, with 11 bases between. The CDR3 region has the DNA TGTGCCAGCAGCGCGGGGGCGGGTGGCTACACCTTC. This encodes CASSAGAGGYTF.

This clonotype was detected only a few times. The chain is built from TRBV6-2 or TRBV6-3 and TRBJ1-2, with D possibly matching TRBD1 (6 bases). This CDR3 region has 17 residues. Trimming took off 0 bases at V and 6 bases at J, with 20 bases between the two ends. The germline V gene has CDR1 MNHEY and CDR2 SVGEGT. The CDR3 region is CASSYSAAGDFFDGYTF. CDR3 coding DNA: TGTGCCAGCAGTTACTCTGCGGCAGGGGACTTTTTCGATGGCTACACCTTC.

The chain recombines TRBV20-1 with TRBJ2-1; D gene ambiguous. This CDR3 comprises 14 residues. Germline V gene data show CDR1 as DFQATT and CDR2 as SNEGSKA (reference sequence). Trimming took 0 bases from V and 4 from J, leaving 10 bases between them. Written as DNA, the CDR3 is TGCAGTGCTAGAGATCGCTTGGGGTACAATGAGCAGTTCTTC. It translates to CSARDRLGYNEQFF.